This TCR beta chain stems from a study of patients and donors after allogeneic stem cell transplantation. In this sample, this clonotype turned up a few times. The junction and the germline gene differ at one end; a read error may be behind it. TCRdb re-called the RT-PCR reads with MiXCR, one entry per CDR3 protein. This repertoire shows about a million distinct CDR3 sequences, about a sixth found once; its top ten account for about 6%. Per germline, CDR1 SSHAT and CDR2 FNYEAQ (reference sequence). The CDR3 length is 16 residues. The clonotype originates from a human donor who was either an allogeneic HSCT recipient or a stem cell or donor lymphocyte infusion donor (not recorded which). It is not recorded whose cells these are; they may come from a transplant donor. Material for sequencing was blood, either unsorted or a sorted T cell fraction (not recorded which). This rearrangement joins TRBV7-7 to TRBJ1-1; TRBD1 matches at 9 bases. This CDR3 reads CASSLGDRVGYTEAFF. DNA for the CDR3: TGTGCTAGCAGCTTAGGGGACAGGGTTGGTTACACTGAAGCTTTCTTT.